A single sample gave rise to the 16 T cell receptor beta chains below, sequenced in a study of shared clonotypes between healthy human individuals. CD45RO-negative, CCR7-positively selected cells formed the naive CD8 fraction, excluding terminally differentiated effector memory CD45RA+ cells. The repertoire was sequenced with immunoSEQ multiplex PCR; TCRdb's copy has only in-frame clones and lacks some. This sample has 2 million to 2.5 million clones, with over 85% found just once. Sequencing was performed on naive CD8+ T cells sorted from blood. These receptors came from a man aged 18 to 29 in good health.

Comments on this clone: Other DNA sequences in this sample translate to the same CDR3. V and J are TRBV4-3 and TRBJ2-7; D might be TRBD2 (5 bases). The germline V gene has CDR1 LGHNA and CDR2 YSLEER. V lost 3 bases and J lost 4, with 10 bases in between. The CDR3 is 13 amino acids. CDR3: CASSQGDSYEQYF. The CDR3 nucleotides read TGCGCCAGCAGCCAGGGAGACTCGTACGAGCAGTACTTC.

CDR3 sequence reads: CASSSYTPDKEGGYTF. The CDR3 nucleotides are TGTGCCAGCAGTTCATACACCCCCGACAAGGAGGGAGGCTACACCTTC. The genes are TRBV28 and TRBJ1-2; no clear D gene. The V gene's germline CDR1 is MDHEN and CDR2 SYDVKM. V was cut by 4 bases and J by 8 bases, with 23 bases left in between. CDR3 length: 16 residues.

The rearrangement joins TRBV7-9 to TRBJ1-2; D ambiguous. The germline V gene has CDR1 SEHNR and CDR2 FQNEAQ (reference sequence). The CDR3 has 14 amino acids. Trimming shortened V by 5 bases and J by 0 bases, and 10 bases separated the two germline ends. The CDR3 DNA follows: TGTGCCAGCAGCCCGCCCGTCACTAACTATGGCTACACCTTC. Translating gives CASSPPVTNYGYTF.

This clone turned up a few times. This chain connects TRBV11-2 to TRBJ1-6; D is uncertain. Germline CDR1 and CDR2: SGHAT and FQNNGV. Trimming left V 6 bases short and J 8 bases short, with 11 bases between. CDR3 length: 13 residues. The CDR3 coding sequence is TGTGCCAGCAGGGGGTTTGGGGATTCACCCCTCCACTTT. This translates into CASRGFGDSPLHF.

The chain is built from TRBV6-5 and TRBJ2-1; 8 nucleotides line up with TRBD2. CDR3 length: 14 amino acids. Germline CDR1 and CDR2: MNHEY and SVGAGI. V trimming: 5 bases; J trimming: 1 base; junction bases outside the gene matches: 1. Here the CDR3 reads CASSRLASYNEQFF. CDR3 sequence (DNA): TGTGCCAGCAGTAGACTAGCGTCCTACAATGAGCAGTTCTTC.

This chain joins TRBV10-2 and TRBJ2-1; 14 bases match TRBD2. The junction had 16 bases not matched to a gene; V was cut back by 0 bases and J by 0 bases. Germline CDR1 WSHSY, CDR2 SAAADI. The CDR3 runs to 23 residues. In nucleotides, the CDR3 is TGCGCCAGCAGTGAGTCGGGCAGCCGACTAGCGGGAGGGACAATTAGCTCCTACAATGAGCAGTTCTTC. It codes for CASSESGSRLAGGTISSYNEQFF.

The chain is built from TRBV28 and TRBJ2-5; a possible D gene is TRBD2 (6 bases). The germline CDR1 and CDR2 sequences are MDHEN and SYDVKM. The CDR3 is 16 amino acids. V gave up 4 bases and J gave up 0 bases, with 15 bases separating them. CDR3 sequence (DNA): TGTGCCAGCAGTTCACCCCGCGAGCGGGACCAAGAGACCCAGTACTTC. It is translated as CASSSPRERDQETQYF.

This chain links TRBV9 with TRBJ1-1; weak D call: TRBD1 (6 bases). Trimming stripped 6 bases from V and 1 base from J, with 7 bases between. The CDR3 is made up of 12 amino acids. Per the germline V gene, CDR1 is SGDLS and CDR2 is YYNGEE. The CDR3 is CASKGQNTEAFF. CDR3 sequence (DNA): TGTGCCAGCAAGGGACAGAACACTGAAGCTTTCTTT.

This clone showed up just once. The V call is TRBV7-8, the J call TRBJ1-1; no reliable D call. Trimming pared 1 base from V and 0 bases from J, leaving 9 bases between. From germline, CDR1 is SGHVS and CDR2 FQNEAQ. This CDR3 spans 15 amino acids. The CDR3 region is CASSLGVGMNTEAFF. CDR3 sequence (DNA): TGTGCCAGCAGCTTAGGTGTCGGCATGAACACTGAAGCTTTCTTT.

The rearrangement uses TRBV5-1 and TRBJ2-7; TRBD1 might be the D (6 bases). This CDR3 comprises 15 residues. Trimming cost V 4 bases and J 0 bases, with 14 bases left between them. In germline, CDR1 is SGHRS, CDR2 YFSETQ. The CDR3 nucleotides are TGCGCCAGCAGCAGACCGACAGGTGACTCCTACGAGCAGTACTTC. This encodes CASSRPTGDSYEQYF.

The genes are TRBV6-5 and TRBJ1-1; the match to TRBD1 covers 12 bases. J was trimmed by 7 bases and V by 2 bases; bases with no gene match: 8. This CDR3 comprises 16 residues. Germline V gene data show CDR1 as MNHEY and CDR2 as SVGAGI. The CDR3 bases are TGTGCCAGCAGTTACGTTGTTGGGACAGGGGGCGGTGAAGCTTTCTTT. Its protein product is CASSYVVGTGGGEAFF.

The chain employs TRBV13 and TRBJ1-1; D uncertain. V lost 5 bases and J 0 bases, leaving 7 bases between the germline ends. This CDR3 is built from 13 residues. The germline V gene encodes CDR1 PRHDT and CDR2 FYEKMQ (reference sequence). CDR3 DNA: TGTGCCAGCAGCCCCTCATTGAACACTGAAGCTTTCTTT. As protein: CASSPSLNTEAFF.

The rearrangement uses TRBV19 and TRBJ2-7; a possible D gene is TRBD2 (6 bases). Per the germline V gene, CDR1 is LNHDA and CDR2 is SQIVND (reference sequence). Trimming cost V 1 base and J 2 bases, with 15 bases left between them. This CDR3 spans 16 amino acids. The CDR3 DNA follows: TGTGCCAGTAGTATAGCCCCTTGGGAGGAGGCCTACGAGCAGTACTTC. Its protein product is CASSIAPWEEAYEQYF. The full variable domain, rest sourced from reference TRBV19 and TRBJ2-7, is DGGITQSPKYLFRKEGQNVTLSCEQNLNHDAMYWYRQDPGQGLRLIYYSQIVNDFQKGDIAEGYSVSREKKESFPLTVTSAQKNPTAFYLCASSIAPWEEAYEQYFGPGTRLTVT.

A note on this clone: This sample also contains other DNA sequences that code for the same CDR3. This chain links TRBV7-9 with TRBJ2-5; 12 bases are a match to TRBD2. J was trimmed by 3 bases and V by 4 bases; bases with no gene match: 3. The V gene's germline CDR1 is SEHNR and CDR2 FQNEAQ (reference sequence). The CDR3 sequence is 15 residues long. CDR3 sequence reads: CASSSGLAGKETQYF. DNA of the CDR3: TGTGCCAGCAGCTCAGGACTAGCGGGAAAAGAGACCCAGTACTTC.

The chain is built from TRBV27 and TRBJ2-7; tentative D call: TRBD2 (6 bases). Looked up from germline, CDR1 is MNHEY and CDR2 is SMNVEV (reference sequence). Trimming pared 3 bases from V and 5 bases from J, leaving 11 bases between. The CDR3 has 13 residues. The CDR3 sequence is CASSLGLRNEQYF. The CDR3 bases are TGTGCCAGCAGTTTGGGACTCCGAAACGAGCAGTACTTC.

In DNA, the CDR3 is TGTGCCAGCAGCGTGGTAGGTCTCGAGGCCAGCACAGATACGCAGTATTTT. Its translation is CASSVVGLEASTDTQYF. This sequence joins TRBV9 and TRBJ2-3, with no clear D. The germline CDR1 and CDR2 sequences are SGDLS and YYNGEE. The CDR3 has 17 residues. The V end was cut by 2 bases, the J end by 0 bases, with 16 bases between. Drawing the rest from reference TRBV9 and TRBJ2-3, the complete variable domain is DSGVTQTPKHLITATGQRVTLRCSPRSGDLSVYWYQQSLDQGLQFLIQYYNGEERAKGNILERFSAQQFPDLHSELNLSSLELGDSALYFCASSVVGLEASTDTQYFGPGTRLTVL.